What follows are 21 T cell receptor beta chains derived from one specimen sequenced in a study of identical twins. TCRdb re-derived calls from the 5' RACE reads in MiXCR, one entry per CDR3 protein. The profile shows 1.5 million to 2 million distinct CDR3 sequences, more than 30% of them singletons. Material for sequencing was cord blood. The receptor source for this set is a newborn girl in good health.

V gene TRBV11-2 combines with J gene TRBJ1-1; no clear D gene. This CDR3 is 16 amino acids long. Trimming removed 1 base at V and 0 bases at J, with 12 bases between. Germline V lookup: CDR1 SGHAT, CDR2 FQNNGV. CDR3 DNA sequence: TGTGCCAGCAGCTTAGGATTGACGTGGGTGAACACTGAAGCTTTCTTT. Its protein product is CASSLGLTWVNTEAFF.

This chain uses TRBV9 with TRBJ2-7; 9 bases fit TRBD1. Trimming took 4 bases from V and 6 from J; bases not matched to a gene: 11. The CDR3 extends over 15 amino acids. Germline V gives CDR1 SGDLS, CDR2 YYNGEE. CDR3 sequence: CASSKGGQGNIEQYF. CDR3 nucleotides: TGTGCCAGCAGCAAGGGGGGACAGGGAAATATCGAGCAGTACTTC.

J is TRBJ2-3 and V is TRBV7-2; D ambiguous. The CDR3 has 16 amino acids. Looked up from germline, CDR1 is SGHTA and CDR2 is FQGNSA. Trimming took off 2 bases at V and 2 bases at J, with 14 bases between the two ends. The CDR3: CASSLSVFSHTDTQYF. The CDR3 DNA reads as TGTGCCAGCAGCTTATCGGTATTTTCGCACACAGATACGCAGTATTTT.

This clonotype turned up a few times. The chain links TRBV4-2 to TRBJ2-3, with TRBD2 matching 7 bases. This CDR3 contains 16 residues. Germline V CDR1 and CDR2: LGHNA, YNFKEQ. Unmatched junction bases numbered 12, after V lost 4 bases and J lost 5 bases. This CDR3 is CASSRWSGGTGDTQYF. The CDR3 DNA reads TGTGCCAGCAGCCGGTGGTCGGGGGGAACAGGAGATACGCAGTATTTT.

This chain uses TRBV28 with TRBJ1-5, with 7 bases lining up with TRBD1. CDR1 is MDHEN, CDR2 SYDVKM, per germline. J gave up 6 bases and V 4 bases, and 9 bases lay outside the gene matches. The CDR3 loop spans 15 amino acids. CDR3 loop: CASSSPTGKAQPQHF. For the CDR3, the DNA is TGTGCCAGCAGTTCCCCGACAGGGAAAGCTCAGCCCCAGCATTTT.

The chain recombines TRBV4-1 with TRBJ1-6; tentative D call: TRBD1 (6 bases). V gave up 4 bases and J gave up 7 bases, with 17 bases separating them. Germline assignment: CDR1 MGHRA and CDR2 YSYEKL. CDR3 length: 16 residues. The CDR3 DNA reads TGCGCCAGCAGCCTGCCTGGGGGGCGGATGAATTCACCCCTCCACTTT. Its translation: CASSLPGGRMNSPLHF.

This clonotype was recorded only once. The genes are TRBV29-1 and TRBJ2-3; 10 nucleotides line up with TRBD2. The J segment lost 1 base and the V segment lost 7 bases, leaving 5 bases of the junction unmatched. The CDR3 extends over 14 amino acids. CDR1 is SQVTM, CDR2 ANQGSEA, per germline. This chain's CDR3 is CSGSGRVGTDTQYF. In DNA, the CDR3 is TGCAGCGGGAGCGGGAGGGTGGGCACAGATACGCAGTATTTT.

The V and J genes are TRBV4-1 and TRBJ2-5, with no clear D. V dropped 2 bases and J dropped 11 bases, with 18 bases sitting between them. CDR3 length equals 14 residues. Germline assignment: CDR1 MGHRA and CDR2 YSYEKL. CDR3 bases: TGCGCCAGCAGCCAAAGGGCTTCCGCTGGTGTGCAGTACTTC. It translates to CASSQRASAGVQYF.

This sequence joins TRBV20-1 and TRBJ2-3, with D possibly TRBD2 on 5 matching bases. The CDR3 totals 14 residues. Germline loops: CDR1 DFQATT, CDR2 SNEGSKA (reference sequence). Trimming stripped 3 bases from V and 1 base from J, with 11 bases between. CDR3 amino acids: CSARSTAGTDTQYF. In DNA, the CDR3 is TGCAGTGCTAGGTCTACAGCGGGCACAGATACGCAGTATTTT.

The V call is TRBV5-1, the J call TRBJ2-1; D is possibly TRBD2 (5 bases). The assigned J gene may be wrong: the sequence end matches TRBJ2-7 better. CDR3 length: 15 amino acids. The germline V gene has CDR1 SGHRS and CDR2 YFSETQ. The CDR3 DNA is TGCGCCAGCCGCCAAGGGAGTTATACCTACAATGAGCAGTACTTC. Protein: CASRQGSYTYNEQYF.

This clonotype was observed a few times. This chain links TRBV12-5 with TRBJ2-1, with TRBD2 matching 12 bases. CDR3 size: 16 residues. V lost 0 bases and J lost 8; bases outside the gene matches: 5. From germline, CDR1 is LGHNT and CDR2 FRNRAP. The CDR3 DNA reads as TGTGCTAGTGGTTTGGTTCTAGCGGGAGGGAGGGATGAGCAGTTCTTC. Translated: CASGLVLAGGRDEQFF.

The sample holds a few counts of this clonotype. The rearrangement links TRBV3-1 to TRBJ2-3; 14 bases match TRBD2. This CDR3 comprises 17 residues. J was trimmed by 4 bases and V by 4 bases; bases with no gene match: 7. The germline gives CDR1 LGHDT, CDR2 YNNKEL (reference sequence). Here the CDR3 DNA reads TGTGCCAGCAGCCCGGGACTAGCGGGAGTCTCGGCAGATACGCAGTATTTT. Translating it yields CASSPGLAGVSADTQYF.

The CDR3 DNA sequence: TGCAGCGCCGGAGACTATGGCTACACCTTC. The encoded protein is CSAGDYGYTF. The V gene is TRBV29-1, the J gene TRBJ1-2; no clear D. This CDR3 has 10 residues. V lost 7 bases to trimming and J lost 3 bases, with 6 bases between them. CDR1 and CDR2 from the germline V gene are SQVTM and ANQGSEA.

This clonotype has just one count. The chain recombines TRBV4-2 with TRBJ2-7, with D perhaps matching TRBD1 or TRBD2 (5 bases each). The DNA end lines up better with TRBJ2-1; the J call may be wrong. The V gene's germline CDR1 is LGHNA and CDR2 YNFKEQ. The CDR3 sequence is 16 residues long. The CDR3 sequence: CASSQARDRRIYEQFF. The CDR3 DNA reads TGTGCCAGCAGCCAAGCCAGGGACCGTAGAATCTACGAGCAGTTCTTC.

This clonotype was counted ten times or more. This chain connects TRBV20-1 to TRBJ1-2, with D unresolved. V was cut by 6 bases and J by 0 bases, with 11 bases left in between. The V gene's germline CDR1 is DFQATT and CDR2 SNEGSKA (reference sequence). This CDR3 has 13 residues. CDR3 protein: CSASGIANYGYTF. The CDR3 DNA reads as TGCAGTGCCTCAGGAATAGCTAACTATGGCTACACCTTC.

This clonotype was seen a few times. V and J are TRBV5-1 and TRBJ2-7; possible D gene TRBD2, 6 bases. The CDR3 has 15 amino acids. Germline CDR1 and CDR2: SGHRS and YFSETQ. Trimming removed 5 bases from V and 2 bases from J, with 17 bases in between. The CDR3 nucleotides are TGCGCCAGCAGACGATTAGCGGATTTGACCTACGAGCAGTACTTC. This translates into CASRRLADLTYEQYF.

This clonotype turned up a few times. The chain recombines TRBV7-9 with TRBJ2-4; TRBD2 agrees at 10 bases. J gave up 0 bases and V 4 bases, and 3 bases lay outside the gene matches. The CDR3 is 16 amino acids. Germline values: CDR1 SEHNR, CDR2 FQNEAQ (reference sequence). The CDR3 reads CASSSASGGAKNIQYF. For the CDR3, the DNA is TGTGCCAGCAGCTCGGCTAGCGGGGGAGCCAAAAACATTCAGTACTTC.

The chain couples TRBV7-6 to TRBJ2-7; TRBD2 matches at 10 bases. CDR3 size: 17 residues. After removal of 2 bases from V and 2 bases from J, the junction contained 9 bases not matched to a gene. Germline CDR1 is SGHVS and CDR2 is FNYEAQ. Here the CDR3 DNA reads TGTGCCAGCAGCTTATACCCCACTAGCGGGACTCCCTACGAGCAGTACTTC. It translates to CASSLYPTSGTPYEQYF.

The sample holds a few counts of this clonotype. The rearrangement uses TRBV21-1 and TRBJ1-1; the DNA was not compared with TRBD1, the D call given in the table. TRBV21-1 is an annotated pseudogene. The CDR3 loop spans 16 amino acids. The CDR3 region is CASSNDRGRGDTEAFF. CDR3 nucleotide sequence: TGTGCCAGCAGCAACGACAGGGGGAGAGGGGACACTGAAGCTTTCTTT.

The gene calls are TRBV12-3 or TRBV12-4 and TRBJ1-2; 7 bases align to TRBD1. The CDR3 covers 15 residues. V dropped 5 bases and J dropped 8; count of bases not matched to a gene: 14. CDR3 coding DNA: TGTGCCAGCAGTGCTACCGACAGGGCCCCCTTCGGCTACACCTTC. It specifies CASSATDRAPFGYTF.

This clonotype came up a few times. The chain uses TRBV15 and TRBJ1-2; 8 nucleotides line up with TRBD1. CDR1 and CDR2 (germline): LNHNV, YYDKDF (reference sequence). The CDR3 has 15 amino acids. V was pared by 5 bases and J by 4 bases, with 9 bases of the junction left unmatched. The CDR3 sequence is CATSPQGALGYGYTF. The DNA for the CDR3 is TGTGCCACCAGCCCCCAGGGGGCTCTTGGCTATGGCTACACCTTC. The whole variable domain, filled in from reference TRBV15 and TRBJ1-2, reads DAMVIQNPRYQVTQFGKPVTLSCSQTLNHNVMYWYQQKSSQAPKLLFHYYDKDFNNEADTPDNFQSRRPNTSFCFLDIRSPGLGDTAMYLCATSPQGALGYGYTFGSGTRLTVV.